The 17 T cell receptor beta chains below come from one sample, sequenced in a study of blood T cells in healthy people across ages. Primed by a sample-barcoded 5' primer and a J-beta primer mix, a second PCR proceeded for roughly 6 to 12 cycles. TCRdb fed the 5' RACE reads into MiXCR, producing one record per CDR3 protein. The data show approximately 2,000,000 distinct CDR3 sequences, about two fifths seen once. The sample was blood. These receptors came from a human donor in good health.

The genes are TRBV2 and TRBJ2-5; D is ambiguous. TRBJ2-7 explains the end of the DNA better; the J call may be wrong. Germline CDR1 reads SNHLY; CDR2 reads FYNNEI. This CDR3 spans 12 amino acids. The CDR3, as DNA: TGTGCCGGCACGGGCGACGGCCACGAGCAGTACTTC. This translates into CAGTGDGHEQYF.

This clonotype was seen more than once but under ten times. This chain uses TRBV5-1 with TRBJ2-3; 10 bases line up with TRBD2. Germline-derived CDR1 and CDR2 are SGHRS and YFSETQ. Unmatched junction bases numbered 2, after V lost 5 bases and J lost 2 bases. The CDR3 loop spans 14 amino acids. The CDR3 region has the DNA TGCGCCAGCAGTACTAGCGGGGACACAGATACGCAGTATTTT. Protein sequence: CASSTSGDTDTQYF.

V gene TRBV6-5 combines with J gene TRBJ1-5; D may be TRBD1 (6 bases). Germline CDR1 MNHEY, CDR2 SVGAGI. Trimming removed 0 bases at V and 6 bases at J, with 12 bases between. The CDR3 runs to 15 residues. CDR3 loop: CASSYSWGAGQPQHF. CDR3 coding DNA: TGTGCCAGCAGTTACTCGTGGGGGGCAGGTCAGCCCCAGCATTTT.

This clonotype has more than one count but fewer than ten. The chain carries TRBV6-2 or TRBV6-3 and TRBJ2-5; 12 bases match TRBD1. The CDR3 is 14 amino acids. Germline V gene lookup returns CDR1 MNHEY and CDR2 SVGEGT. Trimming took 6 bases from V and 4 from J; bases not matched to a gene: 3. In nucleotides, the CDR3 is TGTGCCAGCAGGGGACAGGGGGCCTTAGAGACCCAGTACTTC. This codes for CASRGQGALETQYF.

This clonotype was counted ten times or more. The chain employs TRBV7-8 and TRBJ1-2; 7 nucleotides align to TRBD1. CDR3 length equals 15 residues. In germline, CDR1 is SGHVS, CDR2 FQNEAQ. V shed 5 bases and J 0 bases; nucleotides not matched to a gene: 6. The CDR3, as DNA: TGTGCCAGCAGCCCCCGACAGGGTTCTAACTATGGCTACACCTTC. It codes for CASSPRQGSNYGYTF.

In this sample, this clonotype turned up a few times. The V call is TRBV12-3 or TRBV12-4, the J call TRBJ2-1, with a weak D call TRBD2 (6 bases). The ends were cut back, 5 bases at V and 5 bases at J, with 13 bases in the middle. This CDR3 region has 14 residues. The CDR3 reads CASSPLGGDNEQFF. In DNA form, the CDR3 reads TGTGCCAGCAGTCCTTTGGGGGGAGACAATGAGCAGTTCTTC.

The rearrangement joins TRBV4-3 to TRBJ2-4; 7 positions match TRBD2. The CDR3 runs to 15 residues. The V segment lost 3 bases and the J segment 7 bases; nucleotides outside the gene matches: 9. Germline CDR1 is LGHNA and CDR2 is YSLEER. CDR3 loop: CASSQTRGFANIQYF. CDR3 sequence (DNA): TGCGCCAGCAGCCAGACGCGGGGGTTTGCGAACATTCAGTACTTC.

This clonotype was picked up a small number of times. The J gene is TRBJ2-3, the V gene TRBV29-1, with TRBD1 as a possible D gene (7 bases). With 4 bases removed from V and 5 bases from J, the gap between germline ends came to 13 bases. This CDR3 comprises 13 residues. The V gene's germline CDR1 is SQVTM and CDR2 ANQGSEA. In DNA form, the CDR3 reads TGCAGCGTTGTGGAGGGGGCGGGAGATACGCAGTATTTT. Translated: CSVVEGAGDTQYF.

The CDR3 is CSAQPNTCDEQFF. For the CDR3, the DNA is TGCAGTGCTCAACCTAACACTTGCGATGAGCAGTTCTTC. This rearrangement joins TRBV20-1 to TRBJ2-1; no definite D call. Between the trimmed V and J ends, which lost 5 bases and 8 bases, there was a span of 16 bases. CDR1 is DFQATT and CDR2 is SNEGSKA in the germline V gene (reference sequence). The CDR3 contains 13 residues.

The CDR3 loop reads CASSPGVVYEQFF. CDR3 DNA sequence: TGTGCCAGCAGCCCTGGAGTGGTATATGAGCAGTTCTTC. The chain uses TRBV5-6 and TRBJ2-1; D remains unclear. Trimming shortened V by 4 bases and J by 8 bases, and 13 bases separated the two germline ends. Germline V lookup: CDR1 SGHDT, CDR2 YYEEEE. The CDR3 has 13 residues.

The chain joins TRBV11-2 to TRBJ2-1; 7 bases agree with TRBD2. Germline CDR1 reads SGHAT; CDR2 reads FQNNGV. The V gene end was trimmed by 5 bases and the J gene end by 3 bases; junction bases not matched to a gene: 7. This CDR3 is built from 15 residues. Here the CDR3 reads CASSRGEPHYNEQFF. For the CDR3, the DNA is TGTGCCAGCAGCCGGGGGGAGCCCCACTACAATGAGCAGTTCTTC.

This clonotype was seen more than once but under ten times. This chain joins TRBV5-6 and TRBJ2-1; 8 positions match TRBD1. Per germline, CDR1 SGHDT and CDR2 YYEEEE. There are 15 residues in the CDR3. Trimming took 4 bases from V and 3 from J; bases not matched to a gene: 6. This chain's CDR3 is CASSTRTGYYNEQFF. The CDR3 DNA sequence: TGTGCCAGCAGCACAAGGACAGGGTACTACAATGAGCAGTTCTTC.

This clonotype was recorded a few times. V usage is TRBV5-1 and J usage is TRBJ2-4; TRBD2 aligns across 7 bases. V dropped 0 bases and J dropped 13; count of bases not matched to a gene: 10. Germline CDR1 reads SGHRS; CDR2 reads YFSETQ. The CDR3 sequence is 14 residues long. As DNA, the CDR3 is TGCGCCAGCAGCTTGGCCTGGGCTCCGCGGGAGCAGTACTTC. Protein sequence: CASSLAWAPREQYF.

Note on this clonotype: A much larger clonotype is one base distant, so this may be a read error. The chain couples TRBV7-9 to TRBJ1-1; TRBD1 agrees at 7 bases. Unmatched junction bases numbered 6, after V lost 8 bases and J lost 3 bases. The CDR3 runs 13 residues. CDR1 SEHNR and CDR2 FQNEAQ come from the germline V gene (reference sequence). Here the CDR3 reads CASGAGGHTEAFF. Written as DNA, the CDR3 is TGTGCCAGCGGAGCAGGGGGGCACACTGAAGCTTTCTTT. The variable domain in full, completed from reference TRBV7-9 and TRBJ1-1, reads DTGVSQNPRHKITKRGQNVTFRCDPISEHNRLYWYRQTLGQGPEFLTYFQNEAQLEKSRLLSDRFSAERPKGSFSTLEIQRTEQGDSAMYLCASGAGGHTEAFFGQGTRLTVV.

CDR3 DNA: TGTGCCAGCAGCTTAGGCCCAGGCAACCCCACAGATACGCAGTATTTT. This translates into CASSLGPGNPTDTQYF. The rearrangement links TRBV13 to TRBJ2-3; no definite D call. Germline-derived CDR1 and CDR2 are PRHDT and FYEKMQ (reference sequence). The V and J ends lost 0 bases and 2 bases respectively, with 12 bases between them. The CDR3 contains 16 residues.

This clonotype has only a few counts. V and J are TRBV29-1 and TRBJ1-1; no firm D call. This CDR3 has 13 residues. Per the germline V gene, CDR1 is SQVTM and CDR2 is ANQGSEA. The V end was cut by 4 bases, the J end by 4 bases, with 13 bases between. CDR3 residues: CSVGRVGITEAFF. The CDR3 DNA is TGCAGCGTTGGGAGAGTGGGGATCACTGAAGCTTTCTTT.

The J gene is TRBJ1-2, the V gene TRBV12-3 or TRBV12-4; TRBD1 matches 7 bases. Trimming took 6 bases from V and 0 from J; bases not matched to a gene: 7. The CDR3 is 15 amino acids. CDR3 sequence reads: CASRAAGGTNYGYTF. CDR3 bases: TGTGCCAGCAGAGCCGCAGGGGGAACTAACTATGGCTACACCTTC.